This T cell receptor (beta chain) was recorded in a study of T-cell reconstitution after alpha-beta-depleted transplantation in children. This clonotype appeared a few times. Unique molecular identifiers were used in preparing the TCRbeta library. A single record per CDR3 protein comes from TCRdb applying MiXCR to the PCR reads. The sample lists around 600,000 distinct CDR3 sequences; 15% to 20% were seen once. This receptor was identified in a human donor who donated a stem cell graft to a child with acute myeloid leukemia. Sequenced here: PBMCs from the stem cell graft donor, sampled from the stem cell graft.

CDR3 sequence reads: CSASGGTDNEKLFF. CDR3 bases: TGCAGTGCTAGCGGGGGGACAGATAATGAAAAACTGTTTTTT. The chain employs TRBV20-1 and TRBJ1-4; 7 bases are shared with TRBD1. Unmatched junction bases numbered 5, after V lost 3 bases and J lost 4 bases. This CDR3 has 14 residues. Germline V lookup: CDR1 DFQATT, CDR2 SNEGSKA (reference sequence).